The 9 T cell receptor beta chains listed next were all sequenced from one sample in a study of CD8+ T cells in alopecia areata. Isolated RNA was reverse transcribed into cDNA used as the sequencing template. Profiled with immunoSEQ multiplex PCR; TCRdb holds only in-frame clones, not every one. This table holds about 200,000 clones, 60% found once. Treatment reported: oral pan-JAK inhibitor, 5-10 mg twice daily. Sequenced here: CD4+ T cells sorted from blood, sampled at week 24, from a patient treated with tofacitinib. The receptor set was obtained from a human donor with alopecia areata.

V is TRBV29-1 and J is TRBJ2-4; TRBD1 agrees at 7 bases. The CDR3 length is 14 residues. V gave up 4 bases and J gave up 8 bases; unmatched junction bases: 11. Germline CDR1 reads SQVTM; CDR2 reads ANQGSEA. The CDR3 reads CSVGGQDIRDIQYF. The CDR3 DNA reads as TGCAGCGTTGGTGGACAGGACATTCGGGACATTCAGTACTTC.

This sequence joins TRBV29-1 and TRBJ1-2, with 9 bases identical to TRBD1. Germline-derived CDR1 and CDR2 are SQVTM and ANQGSEA. The CDR3 length is 15 residues. The V segment lost 4 bases and the J segment 9 bases; nucleotides outside the gene matches: 15. DNA for the CDR3: TGCAGCGTTGGTATGAGACAGGGGGACGGTGGCCGCTACACCTTC. Translated, it gives CSVGMRQGDGGRYTF.

The chain carries TRBV4-3 and TRBJ2-7; 8 bases align to TRBD1. CDR1 is LGHNA and CDR2 is YSLEER in the germline V gene. The trim removed 3 bases at V and 3 bases at J, leaving 4 bases unmatched. The CDR3 loop spans 14 amino acids. CDR3: CASSQGQVNYEQYF. Written as DNA, the CDR3 is TGCGCCAGCAGCCAGGGACAGGTTAACTACGAGCAGTACTTC.

This clone was detected only once. The V call is TRBV2, the J call TRBJ1-1; no reliable D call. Trimming removed 2 bases from V and 4 bases from J, with 11 bases in between. The CDR3 spans 14 residues. The germline V gene has CDR1 SNHLY and CDR2 FYNNEI. CDR3 in DNA: TGTGCCAGCAGTGAAAACGGCAGTCCCACTGAAGCTTTCTTT. It specifies CASSENGSPTEAFF.

The chain is built from TRBV29-1 and TRBJ2-2; tentatively, D is TRBD2 (5 bases). Trimming took 7 bases from V and 4 from J, leaving 10 bases between them. The CDR3 length is 12 residues. Per the germline V gene, CDR1 is SQVTM and CDR2 is ANQGSEA. The CDR3 DNA is TGCAGCGCTAGCCGGTCCACCGGGGAGCTGTTTTTT. Its protein product is CSASRSTGELFF.

Notes on this clone: In the same sample, other DNA sequences code for this CDR3. This rearrangement joins TRBV18 to TRBJ1-2, with TRBD1 identical over 7 bases. Germline V gene lookup returns CDR1 KGHSH and CDR2 LQKENI. CDR3 length equals 13 residues. Trimming took 2 bases from V and 6 from J; bases not matched to a gene: 3. This chain's CDR3 is CASSPRQGDGYTF. DNA of the CDR3: TGTGCCAGCTCACCAAGACAGGGTGATGGCTACACCTTC.

This chain joins TRBV5-1 and TRBJ1-1; D gene unclear. The V end was cut by 5 bases, the J end by 10 bases, with 18 bases between. The CDR3 spans 13 residues. The germline V gene encodes CDR1 SGHRS and CDR2 YFSETQ. The CDR3 sequence: CASRVNGQTGAFF. CDR3 bases: TGCGCCAGCAGGGTCAATGGCCAAACGGGAGCTTTCTTT.

The sample holds a few counts of this clone. This chain joins TRBV30 and TRBJ1-5; the match to TRBD1 covers 7 bases. The CDR3 length is 14 residues. CDR1 and CDR2 (germline): GTSNPN, SVGIG (reference sequence). J gave up 4 bases and V 0 bases, and 3 bases lay outside the gene matches. The CDR3 here is CAWSVGTVNQPQHF. CDR3 DNA sequence: TGTGCCTGGAGTGTCGGGACAGTAAATCAGCCCCAGCATTTT.

CDR3 amino acids: CASSLDGGGPQPQHF. The CDR3 DNA reads as TGTGCCAGCAGCTTAGACGGGGGCGGTCCTCAGCCCCAGCATTTT. V is TRBV7-2 and J is TRBJ1-5; D is possibly TRBD1 (6 bases). The CDR3 covers 15 residues. Trimming removed 1 base from V and 6 bases from J, with 13 bases in between. Germline-derived CDR1 and CDR2 are SGHTA and FQGNSA.